The rows below give T cell receptor beta chains drawn from one sample of a study of Ad26.COV2.S vaccination and SARS-CoV-2 variants. Profiled with immunoSEQ multiplex PCR; TCRdb holds only in-frame clones, not every one. The sample consists of a few hundred thousand clones, approximately 92% of them appearing once. Sequenced here: peripheral blood, sampled in a trial of Ad26.COV2.S vaccine versus placebo. The receptors here all came from a person between 18 and 59 years old who received the Ad26.COV2.S COVID-19 vaccine or a placebo. CDR3s include the opening cysteine and the closing phenylalanine or tryptophan. D genes are given only for firm matches. Expanded clones get a size class; other rows say once, few or many, or leave the size out.

V	J	size	D	DNA	CDR3
TRBV28	TRBJ1-1	NA	NA	TGTGCCAGCAGTTTGGGAAGGGCTGAAGCTTTCTTT	CASSLGRAEAFF
TRBV7-9	TRBJ2-3	NA	TRBD2	TGTGCCAGCAGCTTCCTAGCGGGAGGTGAGGATACGCAGTATTTT	CASSFLAGGEDTQYF
TRBV6-6	TRBJ1-2	NA	NA	TGTGCCAGCCGACCCCCCGACACTCTCGTCTATGGCTACACCTTC	CASRPPDTLVYGYTF
TRBV6-5	TRBJ1-2	NA	NA	TGTGCCAGCAGGAGGACCCAAGAGAACTATGGCTACACCTTC	CASRRTQENYGYTF
TRBV25-1	TRBJ1-5	NA	NA	TGTGCCAGCAGTGATGGTGGTATTCGTCAGCCCCAGCATTTT	CASSDGGIRQPQHF
TRBV15	TRBJ2-3	NA	NA	TGTGCCACCAGCAGAGATGAGACAGGAGGGAGGGATACGCAGTATTTT	CATSRDETGGRDTQYF
TRBV2	TRBJ2-7	NA	NA	TGTGCCAGCAGAGACGACACGCCCTCCTACGAGCAGTACTTC	CASRDDTPSYEQYF
TRBV27	TRBJ2-7	NA	TRBD1	TGTGCCAGCAGTAAGTTGACAGGGGGCAACTACGAGCAGTACTTC	CASSKLTGGNYEQYF
TRBV6-5	TRBJ2-6	NA	NA	TGTGCCAGCAGGGCCGACTCTGGGGCCAACGTCCTGACTTTC	CASRADSGANVLTF
TRBV24-1	TRBJ2-5	NA	TRBD1	TGTGCCACCGGAAGGACAGGGGGAGAGCACCAAGAGACCCAGTACTTC	CATGRTGGEHQETQYF
TRBV2	TRBJ2-3	NA	NA	TGTGCCAGCAGTGAAGACCCCGTCGGTGATACGCAGTATTTT	CASSEDPVGDTQYF
TRBV7-3	TRBJ1-1	NA	NA	TGTGCCAGCAGCTCCCAGGGGAGGACTGAAGCTTTCTTT	CASSSQGRTEAFF
TRBV19	TRBJ2-1	NA	NA	TGTGCCAGTAGTATCCAGGACCGGGTCGGACAGTTCTTC	CASSIQDRVGQFF
TRBV3-1/TRBV3-2	TRBJ2-1	NA	TRBD2	TGTGCCAGCAGCCATCTAGCGGGAGCGAAGTACAATGAGCAGTTCTTC	CASSHLAGAKYNEQFF
TRBV4-3	TRBJ1-6	NA	NA	TGCGCCAGCAGCCAGTTCCCTGGGACGGGGGGTAGAGAGGGGACACCCCTCCACTTT	CASSQFPGTGGREGTPLHF
TRBV4-1	TRBJ1-4	NA	NA	TGCGCCAGCAGCCAGCTTATAGGGCCTAATGAAAAACTGTTTTTT	CASSQLIGPNEKLFF
TRBV2	TRBJ2-4	NA	NA	TGTGCCAGCAAAATAACCTGGTTTGGAATGGGCAAAAACATTCAGTACTTC	CASKITWFGMGKNIQYF
TRBV18	TRBJ1-1	NA	NA	TGTGCCAGCTCACCCAGACAGAACACTGAAGCTTTCTTT	CASSPRQNTEAFF
TRBV5-1	TRBJ2-7	NA	NA	TGCGCCAGCAGCTTCGGGGTCTACGAGCAGTACTTC	CASSFGVYEQYF
TRBV7-2	TRBJ2-3	NA	TRBD2	TGTGCCAGCAGCTTATACGGGAGGGATACGCAGTATTTT	CASSLYGRDTQYF
TRBV20-1	TRBJ2-2	NA	TRBD2	TGCAGTGCTAGTAGAGCGGGAGTTCTCACCGGGGAGCTGTTTTTT	CSASRAGVLTGELFF
TRBV21-1	TRBJ1-4	NA	NA	TGTGCCAGCAGCAATGTGGTGAGTTGGGAAAAACTGTTTTTT	CASSNVVSWEKLFF
TRBV5-4	TRBJ2-1	NA	NA	TGTGCCAGCAGCTCCCCCAGGGGTAGCGAGTACAATGAGCAGTTCTTC	CASSSPRGSEYNEQFF
TRBV7-6	TRBJ1-1	NA	NA	TGTGCCAGCAGCTTAGTGGTCGGAACCAACACTGAAGCTTTCTTT	CASSLVVGTNTEAFF
TRBV14	TRBJ2-5	once	NA	TGTGCCAGCAGCCACCGGACAGTTAACCAAGAGACCCAGTACTTC	CASSHRTVNQETQYF
TRBV5-1	TRBJ2-1	NA	NA	TGCGCCAGCAGCTTGTTGGGCGCCGGGGACAATGAGCAGTTCTTC	CASSLLGAGDNEQFF
TRBV3-1/TRBV3-2	TRBJ2-1	NA	NA	TGTGCCAGCAGCCAAGATTCCCTTCTAGTGGGTGAGCAGTTCTTC	CASSQDSLLVGEQFF
TRBV12-3/TRBV12-4	TRBJ2-1	NA	NA	TGTGCCAGCAGTTTGCTGATCTACAATGAGCAGTTCTTC	CASSLLIYNEQFF
TRBV2	TRBJ1-5	NA	NA	TGTGCCAGCAGTGAAAATTTGGGGAGGGGTCAGCCCCAGCATTTT	CASSENLGRGQPQHF
TRBV4-2	TRBJ1-4	NA	NA	TGTGCCAGCAGCCAAGATCGAGGAAGGAAATTGTTTTTT	CASSQDRGRKLFF
TRBV6-5	TRBJ2-5	NA	NA	TGTGCCATGGGCTCAGCGGTCCAAGAGACCCAGTACTTC	CAMGSAVQETQYF
TRBV7-8	TRBJ2-6	NA	TRBD1	TGTGCCAGCAGCTTCATCCCCGAGCAGGGGGCGGGGGCCAACGTCCTGACTTTC	CASSFIPEQGAGANVLTF
TRBV7-8	TRBJ1-5	NA	TRBD1	TGTGCCAGCAGCCAGGGACAGGGAATGATTCAGCCCCAGCATTTT	CASSQGQGMIQPQHF
TRBV5-1	TRBJ2-1	NA	TRBD2	TGCGCCAGCAGCCCCTTGGGCCTTAGCGGGAGGGCAGGTAATGAGCAGTTCTTC	CASSPLGLSGRAGNEQFF
TRBV3-1/TRBV3-2	TRBJ1-6	NA	TRBD1	TGTGCCAGCAGCCGTGGGACAGGTTCCGATTCACCCCTCCACTTT	CASSRGTGSDSPLHF
TRBV24-1	TRBJ1-2	NA	NA	TGTGCCACCAGTGATGTCGGCAACTATGGCTACACCTTC	CATSDVGNYGYTF
TRBV12-3/TRBV12-4	TRBJ2-4	NA	NA	TGTGCCAGCAGAACCGGGACCGGAAACATTCAGTACTTC	CASRTGTGNIQYF
TRBV11-2	TRBJ1-2	NA	NA	TGTGCCAGCAGCTTAGCGATGGACAGACCAAACTATGGCTACACCTTC	CASSLAMDRPNYGYTF
TRBV28	TRBJ2-2	NA	NA	TGTGCCAGCAAGGAAAGGTTTGGGGAGCTGTTTTTT	CASKERFGELFF
TRBV18	TRBJ2-7	NA	TRBD1	TGTGCCAGCTCATCCGGGACAGGGTCCTACGAGCAGTACTTC	CASSSGTGSYEQYF